Below are 3 T cell receptor beta chains sequenced from a single sample in a study of OX40 agonist ivuxolimab in advanced cancers. Library preparation was by the immunoSEQ multiplex PCR assay. Drawn from immuneACCESS, this table holds only the in-frame rearrangements with V and J called that TCRdb kept. Clones are partly lost; checked studies trace under half to an unresolved V gene and leave the rest unexplained. The sample records more than 20,000 clones, 84% of which are singletons. The ten largest clonotypes hold roughly a quarter of the sample. The sequenced sample was CD4+ or CD8+ T cells sorted from blood, obtained in a trial of the OX40 agonist ivuxolimab. These receptors came from an adult with an advanced solid tumor such as melanoma, head and neck, liver or kidney cancer.

The table lists this clone with a count of one. The CDR3: CASSQDRGFKAFF. DNA for the CDR3: TGTGCCAGCAGCCAAGATAGAGGGTTTAAAGCTTTCTTT. The chain couples TRBV14 to TRBJ1-1; D not certain. Trimming cost V 0 bases and J 9 bases, with 11 bases left between them. CDR1 is SGHDN and CDR2 is FVKESK in the germline V gene. This CDR3 is 13 amino acids long. Supplemented by reference TRBV14 and TRBJ1-1, the full variable domain reads EAGVTQFPSHSVIEKGQTVTLRCDPISGHDNLYWYRRVMGKEIKFLLHFVKESKQDESGMPNNRFLAERTGGTYSTLKVQPAELEDSGVYFCASSQDRGFKAFFGQGTRLTVV.

The chain has TRBV6-6 and TRBJ1-1; the match to TRBD1 covers 7 bases. The germline CDR1 and CDR2 sequences are MNHNY and SVGAGI (reference sequence). The CDR3 length is 15 residues. Trimming at V came to 1 base and at J to 1 base, leaving 3 bases not matched to a gene. CDR3 nucleotides: TGTGCCAGCAGTTACTACGGGACAGCGAACACTGAAGCTTTCTTT. Protein: CASSYYGTANTEAFF.

The rearrangement uses TRBV28 and TRBJ1-1; 7 bases line up with TRBD1. The junction had 2 bases not matched to a gene; V was cut back by 6 bases and J by 1 base. CDR1 and CDR2 (germline): MDHEN, SYDVKM. The CDR3 totals 13 residues. The CDR3 loop is CASRSGGNTEAFF. CDR3 bases: TGTGCCAGCAGGTCAGGGGGGAACACTGAAGCTTTCTTT.